The 19 T cell receptor beta chains below all came from one sample that was sequenced in a study of cytomegalovirus exposure and HLA in healthy donors. The PCR employed 60 Vbeta primers together with 13 Jbeta primers. The protocol was immunoSEQ multiplex PCR, while the TCRdb copy is restricted to in-frame clones and leaves out a portion. The profile covers about 100,000 clones, with about 80% appearing a single time and about 6.6% taken by the ten largest. The sample was PBMCs. Receptors were obtained from a man aged 35-49 years in good health and CMV-seropositive.

This chain connects TRBV9 to TRBJ1-6; 8 bases match TRBD1. The CDR3 runs to 15 residues. Germline V gene data show CDR1 as SGDLS and CDR2 as YYNGEE. With V trimmed by 5 bases and J by 7 bases, 8 bases remained unmatched. The CDR3 region is CASSGTGQANSPLHF. The CDR3 DNA sequence: TGTGCCAGCAGTGGTACGGGACAGGCAAATTCACCCCTCCACTTT.

The rearrangement uses TRBV18 and TRBJ2-2, with D possibly matching TRBD1 (5 bases). CDR1 is KGHSH and CDR2 is LQKENI in the germline V gene. V was pared by 1 base and J by 2 bases, with 14 bases between. CDR3 length equals 17 residues. Here the CDR3 reads CASSPLQGGPNTGELFF. CDR3 sequence (DNA): TGTGCCAGCTCACCACTGCAGGGCGGCCCTAACACCGGGGAGCTGTTTTTT.

V usage is TRBV2 and J usage is TRBJ2-2; 7 bases map to TRBD2. After removal of 6 bases from V and 4 bases from J, the junction contained 2 bases not matched to a gene. There are 13 residues in the CDR3. CDR1 is SNHLY and CDR2 is FYNNEI in the germline V gene. The CDR3 reads CASRRTSTGELFF. CDR3 DNA sequence: TGTGCCAGCAGGAGGACTAGCACCGGGGAGCTGTTTTTT.

J is TRBJ2-7 and V is TRBV7-2, with 8 bases aligning to TRBD2. The CDR3 has 16 amino acids. Germline trimming cut 5 bases from V and 6 bases from J; bases unmatched to any gene: 15. Germline-derived CDR1 and CDR2 are SGHTA and FQGNSA. The CDR3 nucleotides read TGTGCCAGCAGCCCGGGGGGGAACGCAGGGCTGGGCGAGCAGTACTTC. Translation: CASSPGGNAGLGEQYF.

The V and J genes are TRBV7-3 and TRBJ2-2, with 12 bases matching TRBD2. Trimming removed 5 bases from V and 5 bases from J; junction bases left unmatched: 9. In germline, CDR1 is SGHTA, CDR2 FQGTGA. This CDR3 is 17 amino acids long. CDR3 residues: CASSLETSGGKTGELFF. The CDR3 region has the DNA TGTGCCAGCAGCCTAGAGACTAGCGGGGGAAAAACCGGGGAGCTGTTTTTT.

The chain is built from TRBV5-1 and TRBJ2-7; D gene uncertain. V lost 0 bases, J lost 2 bases, and 12 bases lay in between. Germline V gene data show CDR1 as SGHRS and CDR2 as YFSETQ. This CDR3 contains 15 residues. The CDR3 protein is CASSLAPAQTYEQYF. Here the CDR3 DNA reads TGCGCCAGCAGCTTGGCGCCGGCACAGACCTACGAGCAGTACTTC.

The gene calls are TRBV27 and TRBJ2-6; D gene unclear. Germline V lookup: CDR1 MNHEY, CDR2 SMNVEV (reference sequence). Trimming stripped 2 bases from V and 0 bases from J, with 8 bases between. This CDR3 spans 16 amino acids. In DNA form, the CDR3 reads TGTGCCAGCAGTTTAAACTCCATCTCTGGGGCCAACGTCCTGACTTTC. As protein: CASSLNSISGANVLTF. Together with reference TRBV27 and TRBJ2-6, the CDR3 gives the full variable domain: EAQVTQNPRYLITVTGKKLTVTCSQNMNHEYMSWYRQDPGLGLRQIYYSMNVEVTDKGDVPEGYKVSRKEKRNFPLILESPSPNQTSLYFCASSLNSISGANVLTFGAGSRLTVL.

This chain uses TRBV6-1 with TRBJ2-3, with D maybe TRBD2 (5 bases). V lost 10 bases and J 0 bases, leaving 11 bases between the germline ends. The V gene's germline CDR1 is MNHNS and CDR2 SASEGT. The CDR3 has 13 amino acids. Here the CDR3 reads CATRRQSTDTQYF. Here the CDR3 DNA reads TGTGCCACCCGGAGGCAGAGCACAGATACGCAGTATTTT.

This clone came up once. The chain joins TRBV7-6 to TRBJ1-3; the D gene is possibly TRBD1 (6 bases). This CDR3 is 17 amino acids long. The germline V gene has CDR1 SGHVS and CDR2 FNYEAQ. V was shortened by 5 bases and J by 2 bases, with 19 bases between the two germline ends. Here the CDR3 reads CASSPGVSEPTGNTIYF. CDR3 sequence (DNA): TGTGCCAGCAGCCCAGGGGTTAGCGAACCTACTGGAAACACCATATATTTT.

This rearrangement joins TRBV4-1 to TRBJ1-6; 8 nucleotides match TRBD1. The CDR3 sequence is 14 residues long. The V gene's germline CDR1 is MGHRA and CDR2 YSYEKL. V was pared by 4 bases and J by 9 bases, with 5 bases of the junction left unmatched. CDR3 loop: CASSLGQGGSPLHF. CDR3 nucleotide sequence: TGCGCCAGCAGCCTTGGACAGGGAGGTTCACCCCTCCACTTT.

The gene calls are TRBV29-1 and TRBJ2-5; the D gene is possibly TRBD1 (6 bases). The germline gives CDR1 SQVTM, CDR2 ANQGSEA. This CDR3 contains 13 residues. Trimming left V 3 bases short and J 4 bases short, with 12 bases between. CDR3 in DNA: TGCAGCGTTGAGGGCAGGGGCTCAGAGACCCAGTACTTC. This sequence encodes CSVEGRGSETQYF.

The chain couples TRBV23-1 to TRBJ2-7; tentatively, D is TRBD1 (6 bases). TRBV23-1 is reported as an ORF; its role is uncertain. V lost 4 bases to trimming and J lost 3 bases, with 19 bases between them. The CDR3 has 16 residues. CDR3 bases: TGCGCCAGCAGTCCCCGGGACACTTCACTCTTCTACGAGCAGTACTTC. It encodes CASSPRDTSLFYEQYF.

The V gene is TRBV7-2, the J gene TRBJ2-2; a possible D gene is TRBD1 (6 bases). The ends were cut back, 2 bases at V and 0 bases at J, with 7 bases in the middle. Looked up from germline, CDR1 is SGHTA and CDR2 is FQGNSA. The CDR3 runs 15 residues. CDR3 DNA sequence: TGTGCCAGCAGCTTAAGGACAGCGAACACCGGGGAGCTGTTTTTT. Translated: CASSLRTANTGELFF. Supplemented by reference TRBV7-2 and TRBJ2-2, the full variable domain reads GAGVSQSPSNKVTEKGKDVELRCDPISGHTALYWYRQSLGQGLEFLIYFQGNSAPDKSGLPSDRFSAERTGGSVSTLTIQRTQQEDSAVYLCASSLRTANTGELFFGEGSRLTVL.

The chain joins TRBV7-9 to TRBJ2-1; possible D gene TRBD1, 5 bases. This CDR3 spans 13 amino acids. CDR1 and CDR2 from the germline V gene are SEHNR and FQNEAQ (reference sequence). The V end lost 2 bases, the J end lost 6 bases, and 8 bases lay between the germline ends. The DNA of the CDR3 is TGTGCCAGCAGCTTACAGGGCGGCAATGAGCAGTTCTTC. Translated, it gives CASSLQGGNEQFF.

The chain has TRBV6-5 and TRBJ2-3; 10 bases agree with TRBD1. Looked up from germline, CDR1 is MNHEY and CDR2 is SVGAGI. The CDR3 consists of 14 residues. V was clipped by 5 bases and J by 4 bases; unmatched bases: 3. The CDR3 is CASSPGQGADTQYF. CDR3 in DNA: TGTGCCAGCAGTCCCGGACAGGGGGCAGATACGCAGTATTTT.

This chain connects TRBV7-8 to TRBJ2-2, with a tentative D call TRBD1 (5 bases). Germline V lookup: CDR1 SGHVS, CDR2 FQNEAQ. The CDR3 runs to 17 residues. Trimming removed 5 bases from V and 0 bases from J, with 16 bases in between. The CDR3 spells CASSPRVGRTNTGELFF. The CDR3 bases are TGTGCCAGCAGCCCCCGGGTGGGGCGGACGAACACCGGGGAGCTGTTTTTT.

A single count supports this clone. The V call is TRBV6-6, the J call TRBJ1-2, with D possibly being TRBD1 (5 bases). V dropped 5 bases and J dropped 6 bases, with 19 bases sitting between them. This CDR3 contains 15 residues. The V gene's germline CDR1 is MNHNY and CDR2 SVGAGI (reference sequence). CDR3 loop: CASSPLGDREHGYTF. CDR3 coding DNA: TGTGCCAGCAGTCCCCTAGGAGACAGAGAGCATGGCTACACCTTC.

The chain links TRBV6-1 to TRBJ2-7, with D perhaps TRBD2 (6 bases). The CDR3 runs to 16 residues. Looked up from germline, CDR1 is MNHNS and CDR2 is SASEGT. V was shortened by 3 bases and J by 3 bases, with 18 bases between the two germline ends. CDR3 residues: CASSERGAGINYEQYF. In DNA form, the CDR3 reads TGTGCCAGCAGTGAGCGGGGCGCAGGGATAAACTACGAGCAGTACTTC.

The DNA of the CDR3 is TGTGCCAGCAGCGTAAGCGGGGAGACCCAGTACTTC. The encoded protein is CASSVSGETQYF. The V and J genes are TRBV9 and TRBJ2-5, with a possible D match to TRBD2 (6 bases). There are 12 residues in the CDR3. Per the germline V gene, CDR1 is SGDLS and CDR2 is YYNGEE. V dropped 1 base and J dropped 5 bases, with 6 bases sitting between them.